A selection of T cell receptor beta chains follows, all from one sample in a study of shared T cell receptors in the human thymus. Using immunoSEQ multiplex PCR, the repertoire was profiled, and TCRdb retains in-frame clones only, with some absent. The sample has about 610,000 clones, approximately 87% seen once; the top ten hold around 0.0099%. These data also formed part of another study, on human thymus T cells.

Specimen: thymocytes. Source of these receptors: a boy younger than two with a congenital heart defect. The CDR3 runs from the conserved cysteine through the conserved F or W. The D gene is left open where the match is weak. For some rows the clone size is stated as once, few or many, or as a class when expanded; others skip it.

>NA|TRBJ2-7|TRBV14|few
TGTGCCAGCAGCCCGGGATACACCAGCTCCTACGAGCAGTACTTC
CASSPGYTSSYEQYF
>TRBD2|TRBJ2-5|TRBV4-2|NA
TGTGCCAGCAGCCAAGATCCGGTAGCGGGATATCAAGAGACCCAGTACTTC
CASSQDPVAGYQETQYF
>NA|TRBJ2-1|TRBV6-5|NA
TGTGCCAGCAGTTACTCCGCGGCGGGACCTTACAATGAGCAGTTCTTC
CASSYSAAGPYNEQFF
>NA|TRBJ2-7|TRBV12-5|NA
TGTGCTAGTGGTTCAAACCTTTCGGACAGAGACTACGAGCAGTACTTC
CASGSNLSDRDYEQYF
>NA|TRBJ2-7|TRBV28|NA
TGTGCCAGCAGTTTGGAAGAGGCCTCCTACGAGCAGTACTTC
CASSLEEASYEQYF
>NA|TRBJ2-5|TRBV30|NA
TGTGCCTGGAGTCCCTCTGGGAGTGGGGAGACCCAGTACTTC
CAWSPSGSGETQYF
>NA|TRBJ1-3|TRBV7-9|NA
TGTGCCAGCAGCTTAACGGGGATGGGTGGAAACACCATATATTTT
CASSLTGMGGNTIYF
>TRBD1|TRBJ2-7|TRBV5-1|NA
TGCGCCAGCAGCTTGGCTCCGGGACAGGGTTACGAGCAGTACTTC
CASSLAPGQGYEQYF
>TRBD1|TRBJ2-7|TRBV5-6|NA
TGTGCCAGCAGCACGGACAGGGTCTACGAGCAGTACTTC
CASSTDRVYEQYF
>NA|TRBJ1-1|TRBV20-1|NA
TGCAGGGGGGGGAACACTGAAGCTTTCTTT
CRGGNTEAFF
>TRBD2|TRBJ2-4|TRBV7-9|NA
TGTGCCAGCAGCACCCGGACTAGCGGACCCCCCCAAAACATTCAGTACTTC
CASSTRTSGPPQNIQYF
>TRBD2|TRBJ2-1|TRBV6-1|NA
TGTGCCAGCAGTGGTCTTCGGACTAGCGGACACAATGAGCAGTTCTTC
CASSGLRTSGHNEQFF
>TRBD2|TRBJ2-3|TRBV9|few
TGTGCCAGCAGCGTAGATCCCACTAGCGGGGGTAGCACAGATACGCAGTATTTT
CASSVDPTSGGSTDTQYF
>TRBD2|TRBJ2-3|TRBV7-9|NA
TGTGCCAGCAGCCCCCCTGGGGGCGGGAGGGCCGGTGTCACAGATACGCAGTATTTT
CASSPPGGGRAGVTDTQYF